This is a list of T cell receptor beta chains from one sample in a study of T cell repertoires in ileal Crohn's disease. Clones were read by immunoSEQ multiplex PCR, and TCRdb kept only the in-frame ones, dropping some. The sample includes around 5,600 clones, 65% to 85% of them seen just once. Sequencing was performed on ileal tissue. The receptors stem from an adult with Crohn's disease. The CDR3 runs from the conserved cysteine through the conserved F or W. A D gene is named only where the DNA matches it firmly. Clone size is shown for a subset of rows, as once, few, many or a class of expanded clone.

V gene	clone size	D gene	J gene	CDR3 DNA	CDR3 protein
TRBV7-3	once	-	TRBJ2-5	TGTGCCAGCAGCTTAATTCTAGGCGAGACCCAGTACTTC	CASSLILGETQYF
TRBV28	-	TRBD2	TRBJ2-2	TGTGCCAGCAGTCCCTGGGGGGGAAACACCGGGGAGCTGTTTTTT	CASSPWGGNTGELFF
TRBV2	few	-	TRBJ1-1	TGTGCCAGCAGATTCAGGATCAACACTGAAGCTTTCTTT	CASRFRINTEAFF
TRBV10-3	-	-	TRBJ2-7	TGTGCCATCAACGACAAGACTACCTACGAGCAGTACTTC	CAINDKTTYEQYF
TRBV2	-	TRBD1	TRBJ2-3	TGTGCCAGCAGTTGGACAGGGAGCACAGATACGCAGTATTTT	CASSWTGSTDTQYF
TRBV9	-	-	TRBJ1-2	TGTGCCAGCAGCCCCCGGGCGGATGGCTACACCTTC	CASSPRADGYTF
TRBV19	-	-	TRBJ1-2	TGTGCCAGTAGGAAGGGCTCCGAAGGTCATGGCTACACCTTC	CASRKGSEGHGYTF
TRBV9	-	-	TRBJ1-3	TGTGCCAGCAGCGTAGGAGGGCGACCCGGAAACACCATATATTTT	CASSVGGRPGNTIYF
TRBV7-2	-	TRBD2	TRBJ2-3	TGTGCCAGCAACAACCCTAGCGGGGGGGCCCGAGATACGCAGTATTTT	CASNNPSGGARDTQYF
TRBV5-1	once	TRBD1	TRBJ1-2	TGCGCCAGCAGCTGGGGGGACCGGGACAGATTTGGTGGCTACACCTTC	CASSWGDRDRFGGYTF
TRBV20-1	once	TRBD1	TRBJ1-2	TGCAGTGGGACAGGGCCTGGCTACACCTTC	CSGTGPGYTF
TRBV9	-	TRBD2	TRBJ2-1	TGTGCCAGCAGCGTAGTCGGCGGGGGGGCTGGTGAGCAGTTCTTC	CASSVVGGGAGEQFF
TRBV11-3	-	TRBD1	TRBJ2-5	TGTGCCAGCAGCTACTCATCCGGGACAGGGAAAGAGACCCAGTACTTC	CASSYSSGTGKETQYF
TRBV25-1	-	TRBD1	TRBJ1-5	TGTGCCAGCAGTGAACCGGGACAGGGAAATCAGCCCCAGCATTTT	CASSEPGQGNQPQHF
TRBV7-9	few	TRBD2	TRBJ2-1	TGTGCCAGCAGCGCCCCGCCTAGCGGGGGATACAATGAGCAGTTCTTC	CASSAPPSGGYNEQFF
TRBV5-4	-	-	TRBJ1-1	TGTGCCAGCAGCGCTACCCCACAGGTTTCGAGGGGGGAAGCTTTCTTT	CASSATPQVSRGEAFF
TRBV5-1	-	TRBD2	TRBJ2-3	TGCGCCAGCAGCTCGACTAGCGGGGGAGATACGCAGTATTTT	CASSSTSGGDTQYF
TRBV6-1	-	-	TRBJ1-4	TGTGCCAGCAGTCCCGGACCCCGGAGGGAAAAACTGTTTTTT	CASSPGPRREKLFF
TRBV9	large	-	TRBJ2-7	TGTGCCAGCAGCGTAGTTAGAAGACAGGTGCCTTTTAGGAGACACGAGCAGTACTTC	CASSVVRRQVPFRRHEQYF
TRBV27	once	-	TRBJ2-1	TGTGCCAGCATCAAAGGGGCAGCCCACTCCTACAATGAGCAGTTCTTC	CASIKGAAHSYNEQFF
TRBV6-5	-	-	TRBJ1-6	TGTGCCAGCAGTTACTCTTGGCCTCCGAGGCATTCACCCCTCCACTTT	CASSYSWPPRHSPLHF
TRBV6-6	-	-	TRBJ1-1	TGTGCCAGCAGTTACTCGAGACAGGCAAACACTGAAGCTTTCTTT	CASSYSRQANTEAFF
TRBV2	-	TRBD1	TRBJ1-1	TGTGCCAGCAGGAGACCCGGGACAGTGAACACTGAAGCTTTCTTT	CASRRPGTVNTEAFF
TRBV27	once	-	TRBJ1-1	TGTGCCAGCAGTTTTCAAGGCTATCTAGGGGATAGGGCTTTCTTT	CASSFQGYLGDRAFF
TRBV7-9	-	-	TRBJ1-4	TGTGCCAGCAGCTTTACAGGGAATGAAAAACTGTTTTTT	CASSFTGNEKLFF
TRBV27	-	TRBD1	TRBJ2-7	TGTGCCAGCAGTTTGTGGAAGGGACAGGAGATTTACGAGCAGTACTTC	CASSLWKGQEIYEQYF
TRBV29-1	-	TRBD1	TRBJ2-1	TGCAGCGTCCGACAGGGGGAGAGTCGGTACAATGAGCAGTTCTTC	CSVRQGESRYNEQFF
TRBV5-4	-	-	TRBJ2-7	TGTGCCAGCAGCTTGAAGGGTACCTACGAGCAGTACTTC	CASSLKGTYEQYF
TRBV27	-	-	TRBJ2-7	TGTGCCAGCACCCGGGTGGTCGGGGGCGAGCAGTACTTC	CASTRVVGGEQYF